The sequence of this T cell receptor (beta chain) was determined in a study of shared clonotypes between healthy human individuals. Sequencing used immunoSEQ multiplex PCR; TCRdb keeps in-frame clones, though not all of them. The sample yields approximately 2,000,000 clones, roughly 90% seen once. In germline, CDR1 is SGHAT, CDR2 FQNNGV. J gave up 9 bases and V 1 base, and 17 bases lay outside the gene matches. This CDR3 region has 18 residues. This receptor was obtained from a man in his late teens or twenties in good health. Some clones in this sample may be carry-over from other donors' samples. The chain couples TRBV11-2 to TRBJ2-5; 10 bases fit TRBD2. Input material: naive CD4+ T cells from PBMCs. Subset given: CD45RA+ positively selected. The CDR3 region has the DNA TGTGCCAGCAGCTTAGGCCCCCTGCAGCGGGGGGGGAGATTGGCCCAGTACTTC. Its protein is CASSLGPLQRGGRLAQYF.